Below, 25 T cell receptor beta chains from the same sample are listed, as sequenced in a study of T cell repertoires in cytomegalovirus infection. TCRdb re-called the reads with MiXCR, one entry per CDR3 protein. The sample carries about 490,000 distinct CDR3 sequences, 26% recorded once. The sequenced material came from PBMCs. The receptors come from a human donor in good health (CMV status not recorded). Some clones in this sample may be carry-over from other donors' samples.

The chain joins TRBV10-3 to TRBJ1-1; 11 bases fit TRBD1. The trim removed 6 bases at V and 5 bases at J, leaving 5 bases unmatched. The CDR3 has 14 amino acids. Germline V gives CDR1 ENHRY, CDR2 SYGVKD. As DNA, the CDR3 is TGTGCCATCAGAGGACAGGGGGCGCGTACTGAAGCTTTCTTT. It is translated as CAIRGQGARTEAFF.

In its sample, this clonotype was seen many times. The J gene is TRBJ2-3, the V gene TRBV12-3 or TRBV12-4; TRBD1 aligns across 7 bases. Trimming took 5 bases from V and 11 from J; bases not matched to a gene: 7. The CDR3 loop spans 12 amino acids. CDR3 region: CASSPEGARQYF. DNA of the CDR3: TGTGCCAGCAGTCCCGAGGGGGCTCGGCAGTATTTT.

The rearrangement links TRBV14 to TRBJ2-5; TRBD2 matches 11 bases. This CDR3 is built from 14 residues. V lost 6 bases to trimming and J lost 5 bases; unmatched junction nucleotides: 5. The germline gives CDR1 SGHDN, CDR2 FVKESK. CDR3 region: CASRILAGVETQYF. CDR3 nucleotides: TGTGCCAGCAGAATACTAGCGGGAGTCGAGACCCAGTACTTC.

The V gene is TRBV12-3 or TRBV12-4, the J gene TRBJ1-3; unclear D gene. The V end was cut by 5 bases, the J end by 4 bases, with 6 bases between. The CDR3 is made up of 12 amino acids. The chain's CDR3 is CASSNQGNTIYF. The DNA for the CDR3 is TGTGCCAGCAGTAACCAAGGAAACACCATATATTTT.

The chain combines TRBV7-2 with TRBJ2-6; D unclear. The CDR3 loop spans 16 amino acids. Germline CDR1 reads SGHTA; CDR2 reads FQGNSA. Trimming shortened V by 5 bases and J by 0 bases, and 11 bases separated the two germline ends. The CDR3 sequence is CASSLSHSSGANVLTF. In DNA, the CDR3 is TGTGCCAGCAGCCTGTCCCATAGCTCTGGGGCCAACGTCCTGACTTTC. Full variable domain (rest looked up from reference TRBV7-2 and TRBJ2-6): GAGVSQSPSNKVTEKGKDVELRCDPISGHTALYWYRQSLGQGLEFLIYFQGNSAPDKSGLPSDRFSAERTGGSVSTLTIQRTQQEDSAVYLCASSLSHSSGANVLTFGAGSRLTVL.

This clonotype was seen only a few times. The chain combines TRBV12-3 or TRBV12-4 with TRBJ2-5; no clear D. Trimming removed 8 bases at V and 1 base at J, with 8 bases between. This CDR3 spans 12 amino acids. The DNA of the CDR3 is TGTGCCAGCGCCGGAGCCCAAGAGACCCAGTACTTC. It specifies CASAGAQETQYF.

V usage is TRBV18 and J usage is TRBJ2-1; 10 nucleotides align to TRBD1. Unmatched junction bases numbered 5, after V lost 6 bases and J lost 3 bases. The CDR3 spans 15 residues. Germline loops: CDR1 KGHSH, CDR2 LQKENI. The CDR3 here is CASSRDRGLYNEQFF. The DNA for the CDR3 is TGTGCCAGCTCCCGGGACAGGGGACTCTACAATGAGCAGTTCTTC.

This chain links TRBV29-1 with TRBJ2-5; TRBD1 might be the D (5 bases). CDR1 is SQVTM and CDR2 is ANQGSEA in the germline V gene. V gave up 2 bases and J gave up 4 bases, with 8 bases separating them. The CDR3 consists of 12 residues. This CDR3 is CSVERGAETQYF. The CDR3 DNA is TGCAGCGTTGAAAGGGGCGCAGAGACCCAGTACTTC.

This clonotype has a handful of counts. The J gene is TRBJ2-1, the V gene TRBV12-3 or TRBV12-4, with D hard to call. The CDR3 is 12 amino acids. V shed 3 bases and J shed 5 bases, with 5 bases lying between them. The CDR3 region has the DNA TGTGCCAGCAGTTTTTTCAACAATGAGCAGTTCTTC. As protein: CASSFFNNEQFF.

The CDR3 sequence is CASSQAGQPPYEQYF. The CDR3 DNA sequence: TGTGCCAGCAGCCAGGCGGGACAGCCACCCTACGAGCAGTACTTC. V usage is TRBV6-2 or TRBV6-3 and J usage is TRBJ2-7, with D possibly matching TRBD1 (7 bases). Deletions cut 6 bases from V and 2 bases from J, with 17 bases between. Germline loops: CDR1 MNHEY, CDR2 SVGEGT. CDR3 length equals 15 residues.

This chain uses TRBV6-5 with TRBJ2-1, with 16 bases aligning to TRBD2. V lost 5 bases and J lost 9; bases outside the gene matches: 10. Germline CDR1 MNHEY, CDR2 SVGAGI. The CDR3 contains 17 residues. CDR3 residues: CASSRGPGLAGGFEQFF. The CDR3 DNA reads as TGTGCCAGCAGTAGAGGGCCGGGACTAGCGGGAGGGTTTGAGCAGTTCTTC.

This clonotype was counted once. This chain uses TRBV28 with TRBJ1-5; a possible D gene is TRBD1 (5 bases). CDR1 is MDHEN, CDR2 SYDVKM, per germline. The germline V and J ends were trimmed by 2 bases and 0 bases, with 8 bases remaining between them. This CDR3 is built from 15 residues. The CDR3 nucleotides read TGTGCCAGCAGTTTACCAACAGGTAGCAATCAGCCCCAGCATTTT. Its translation: CASSLPTGSNQPQHF.

The chain employs TRBV18 and TRBJ1-5; TRBD1 matches at 7 bases. The germline V gene encodes CDR1 KGHSH and CDR2 LQKENI. Germline trimming cut 3 bases from V and 3 bases from J; bases unmatched to any gene: 8. The CDR3 is made up of 16 amino acids. The CDR3 DNA sequence: TGTGCCAGCTCACCCAAACGGGACAGCTTCAATCAGCCCCAGCATTTT. This gives the protein CASSPKRDSFNQPQHF.

The sample holds a few counts of this clonotype. This sequence joins TRBV7-2 and TRBJ2-3, with D uncertain. CDR1 and CDR2 (germline): SGHTA, FQGNSA. The CDR3 extends over 12 amino acids. V was pared by 5 bases and J by 7 bases, with 10 bases between. CDR3 protein: CASSPQPNTQYF. DNA for the CDR3: TGTGCCAGCAGCCCGCAGCCAAATACGCAGTATTTT.

The chain is built from TRBV11-1 and TRBJ1-1; 7 bases are shared with TRBD1. The CDR3 has 15 residues. Germline V CDR1 and CDR2: SGHAT, FQDESV (reference sequence). V trimming: 4 bases; J trimming: 5 bases; junction bases outside the gene matches: 10. CDR3 DNA sequence: TGTGCCAGCAGCTCCTCAGAAAGGGGGCGAACTGAAGCTTTCTTT. It yields the protein CASSSSERGRTEAFF.

This chain links TRBV6-2 or TRBV6-3 with TRBJ2-5, with 11 bases aligning to TRBD2. This CDR3 has 16 residues. Per the germline V gene, CDR1 is MNHEY and CDR2 is SVGEGT. V shed 7 bases and J 5 bases; nucleotides not matched to a gene: 12. The CDR3, as DNA: TGTGCCAGCACCTCCGGCGGGACTAGCGGCGGGGAGACCCAGTACTTC. Translating it yields CASTSGGTSGGETQYF.

This clonotype turned up a few times. V and J are TRBV7-3 and TRBJ2-1; 8 nucleotides line up with TRBD1. This CDR3 region has 16 residues. Germline CDR1 and CDR2: SGHTA and FQGTGA. V lost 1 base to trimming and J lost 7 bases; unmatched junction nucleotides: 9. CDR3 in amino acids: CASSLRTGTGPNEQFF. In nucleotides, the CDR3 is TGTGCCAGCAGCTTAAGGACGGGGACAGGACCAAATGAGCAGTTCTTC.

The table lists this clonotype with a few counts. J is TRBJ2-5 and V is TRBV7-9; 9 bases are a match to TRBD2. The V segment lost 1 base and the J segment 5 bases; nucleotides outside the gene matches: 14. In germline, CDR1 is SEHNR, CDR2 FQNEAQ (reference sequence). The CDR3 covers 18 residues. CDR3 region: CASSLVKGSSGRMETQYF. CDR3 nucleotides: TGTGCCAGCAGCTTAGTCAAGGGGAGTAGCGGGAGAATGGAGACCCAGTACTTC.

V and J are TRBV5-1 and TRBJ1-2; 8 bases are shared with TRBD1. The CDR3 is 14 residues long. V shed 3 bases, J shed 2 bases, and the junction held 3 bases outside the gene matches. Germline values: CDR1 SGHRS, CDR2 YFSETQ. DNA for the CDR3: TGCGCCAGCAGCTGGACAGGGTTGAACTATGGCTACACCTTC. Translated: CASSWTGLNYGYTF.

This clonotype was counted a few times. The gene calls are TRBV19 and TRBJ2-4; TRBD1 agrees at 8 bases. The germline V gene has CDR1 LNHDA and CDR2 SQIVND (reference sequence). The V and J ends lost 4 bases and 7 bases, in that order; junction bases with no gene match: 6. The CDR3 length is 14 residues. CDR3 DNA: TGTGCCAGTAGTACCTCGGGACAGGTGAACATTCAGTACTTC. The encoded protein is CASSTSGQVNIQYF.

This clonotype has a single count. The rearrangement uses TRBV5-5 and TRBJ1-2; D remains unclear. The V gene's germline CDR1 is SGHKS and CDR2 YYEKEE (reference sequence). The CDR3 totals 15 residues. V gave up 4 bases and J gave up 2 bases, with 15 bases separating them. The CDR3: CASSREGMVNYGYTF. The CDR3 DNA reads as TGTGCCAGCAGCCGGGAAGGGATGGTCAACTATGGCTACACCTTC.

This sequence joins TRBV12-3 or TRBV12-4 and TRBJ2-2; 7 bases match TRBD1. J lost 4 bases, V lost 1 base, and 3 bases had no gene match. The CDR3 covers 15 residues. Here the CDR3 reads CASSLDRGPTGELFF. The CDR3 DNA reads as TGTGCCAGCAGTTTAGACAGGGGTCCCACCGGGGAGCTGTTTTTT.

V gene TRBV30 combines with J gene TRBJ2-1; the D is unclear. The CDR3 runs to 11 residues. V lost 2 bases and J lost 13, with 12 bases in between. CDR1 GTSNPN and CDR2 SVGIG come from the germline V gene (reference sequence). In nucleotides, the CDR3 is TGTGCCTGGAGTATTTCCCGCGAACAGTTCTTC. This codes for CAWSISREQFF.

The table lists this clonotype with a few counts. The chain recombines TRBV5-5 with TRBJ2-7, with a tentative D call TRBD2 (6 bases). Germline V gene lookup returns CDR1 SGHKS and CDR2 YYEKEE (reference sequence). The CDR3 totals 15 residues. The ends were cut back, 4 bases at V and 2 bases at J, with 16 bases in the middle. The CDR3 here is CASSALLGTAYEQYF. Written as DNA, the CDR3 is TGTGCCAGCAGCGCATTATTAGGGACTGCCTACGAGCAGTACTTC.

This clonotype was seen more than once but under ten times. The chain links TRBV20-1 to TRBJ1-5; TRBD1 agrees at 8 bases. J was trimmed by 3 bases and V by 6 bases; bases with no gene match: 4. Germline CDR1 reads DFQATT; CDR2 reads SNEGSKA (reference sequence). There are 13 residues in the CDR3. This CDR3 is CSAQDRDNQPQHF. The CDR3 nucleotides read TGCAGTGCCCAGGACAGGGACAATCAGCCCCAGCATTTT.